The sequence of this TCR beta chain was determined in a study of blood T cell repertoires in COVID-19. Study information: Samples came from the United States, Italy and Spain, spanning acute and convalescent COVID-19. PBMCs, B-cell-depleted T cells, or T cells were the source of the cDNA or gDNA that made up the material.

Trimming took off 2 bases at V and 4 bases at J, with 11 bases between the two ends. Germline lookup yields CDR1 MDHEN and CDR2 SYDVKM. This CDR3 is built from 14 residues. Seattle patients were enrolled during active infection and followed longitudinally. By frequency in the sample, this clone is medium-sized. Original processing notes: Nucleated cell counts were estimated from reference gene primer amplification. The assay was immunoSEQ multiplex PCR, and TCRdb's table has in-frame clones only and misses some. The D gene and trimming were derived from the DNA, and the V and J assignments and clone size from that table. This sample carries fewer than 45,000 clones, about three quarters of them seen once, and the ten largest clones take about 10%.

The V and J genes are TRBV28 and TRBJ1-2; D is possibly TRBD1 (6 bases). The sequenced sample was peripheral blood. This TCR was sampled from a man aged 70 or older with COVID-19, enrolled during active disease. CDR3 amino acids: CASSLEGRGYGYTF. Written as DNA, the CDR3 is TGTGCCAGCAGTTTAGAGGGCAGGGGCTATGGCTACACCTTC.